This entry is about one T cell receptor (beta chain). As yet, its antigen is unknown. Losses at the gene ends were 7 bases for V and 9 bases for J; bases not matched to a gene: 15. CDR1 SGHRS and CDR2 YFSETQ come from the germline V gene. The CDR3 runs 15 residues. The PCR ran on 60 Vbeta and 13 Jbeta primers. Here immunoSEQ multiplex PCR was the method, and the copy in TCRdb shows in-frame clones only, minus some. The sample lists some 110,000 clones, about three quarters seen once, with approximately 2% in the top ten. The entry originates in a study of cytomegalovirus exposure and HLA in healthy donors. Whole-study results and caveats: The majority of CMV-associated TCR beta chains were reported as apparently HLA-restricted in a later analysis. Among TCR sequences, most were rare, though some public TCRs appeared in many donors. The study put around 180 TCR beta chains on its list as cytomegalovirus-associated. Per a prior analysis, the majority of TCR beta V segments were productive roughly 90% or roughly 30% of the time.

The V and J genes are TRBV5-1 and TRBJ2-1, with 8 bases fitting TRBD2. The clonotype was recovered from a man aged 50 to 60 in good health and CMV-seronegative. The sequencing input was PBMCs. The CDR3 loop reads CASGSRAGDSSEQFF. The CDR3 nucleotides are TGCGCCAGCGGATCAAGAGCGGGAGATTCTAGTGAGCAGTTCTTC.